The rows below give T cell receptor beta chains drawn from one sample of a study of resident and recirculating memory T cells in vitiligo. Assay: immunoSEQ multiplex PCR; the TCRdb copy retains only in-frame clones and omits some. The sample carries tens of thousands of clones, approximately 90% recorded once. Sequenced material: blood. The source is a male donor with vitiligo. Both conserved end residues are part of each CDR3. D genes are given only for firm matches. Size tells how often a clone was seen (once, few, many) or the class of an expanded clone, and some rows leave it out.

TRBJ2-5 | . | TRBV5-6 | . | CASSGSLTPDRAQETQYF | TGTGCCAGCAGCGGCAGCTTAACCCCGGACAGAGCCCAAGAGACCCAGTACTTC
TRBJ2-7 | . | TRBV9 | . | CASTPGEGGYEQYF | TGTGCCAGCACCCCAGGGGAAGGGGGTTACGAGCAGTACTTC
TRBJ2-7 | . | TRBV6-1 | TRBD1 | CASTPRGQGFYEQYF | TGTGCCAGCACACCAAGGGGACAGGGATTCTACGAGCAGTACTTC
TRBJ2-5 | . | TRBV7-3 | TRBD1 | CASSFTGGDQETQYF | TGTGCCAGCAGCTTTACAGGGGGTGACCAAGAGACCCAGTACTTC
TRBJ1-2 | . | TRBV7-9 | TRBD1 | CASSSLSGQGESYGYTF | TGTGCCAGCAGCTCCCTATCCGGACAGGGAGAGAGCTATGGCTACACCTTC
TRBJ2-7 | . | TRBV5-4 | . | CASSKGASVYRGHEQYF | TGTGCCAGCAGCAAGGGGGCTAGCGTCTACCGGGGCCACGAGCAGTACTTC
TRBJ1-2 | . | TRBV9 | TRBD1 | CASSALYRGNYGYTF | TGTGCCAGCAGCGCCCTCTACAGGGGGAACTATGGCTACACCTTC
TRBJ1-5 | . | TRBV28 | . | CASSHFWPQHF | TGTGCCAGCAGCCACTTTTGGCCCCAGCATTTT
TRBJ2-7 | once | TRBV14 | TRBD2 | CASSQVAGGRSYEQYF | TGTGCCAGCAGCCAAGTGGCGGGAGGGCGGTCCTACGAGCAGTACTTC
TRBJ2-3 | . | TRBV19 | TRBD2 | CASSGRRGDTQYF | TGTGCCTCTAGCGGGAGGAGGGGAGATACGCAGTATTTT